This is a list of T cell receptor beta chains from one sample in a study of shared clonotypes between healthy human individuals. Profiling relied on immunoSEQ multiplex PCR, and the TCRdb table lists in-frame clones only, not all of them. The table shows 1.6 million or so clones, with around 97% occurring only once. Sequencing was done on a sample of naive CD4+ T cells sorted from blood. Receptor source: a man aged 25 to 45 in good health. CDR3s include the opening cysteine and the closing phenylalanine or tryptophan. A D gene is named only where the DNA matches it firmly. Expanded clones are given a class, and other clones once, few, many or no size at all.

CDR3 DNA: TGTGCCAGCAGCGCTCTGGTAATGGATGAGCAGTTCTTC; CDR3 protein: CASSALVMDEQFF; D gene: NA; clone size: NA; J gene: TRBJ2-1; V gene: TRBV9
CDR3 DNA: TGTGCCAGCTCACCGAACATGGGCAGCCCCGGCGGGGAGCTGTTTTTT; CDR3 protein: CASSPNMGSPGGELFF; D gene: NA; clone size: once; J gene: TRBJ2-2; V gene: TRBV18
CDR3 DNA: TGCAGCGTTGACCATCACAGTCCCAACTATGGCTACACCTTC; CDR3 protein: CSVDHHSPNYGYTF; D gene: NA; clone size: NA; J gene: TRBJ1-2; V gene: TRBV29-1
CDR3 DNA: TGTGCCAGTAGTAACGGCGGTCAGCCCCAGCATTTT; CDR3 protein: CASSNGGQPQHF; D gene: NA; clone size: once; J gene: TRBJ1-5; V gene: TRBV19
CDR3 DNA: TGTGCCAGCAGCTTCCCGACTAGCGGACCCACAGATACGCAGTATTTT; CDR3 protein: CASSFPTSGPTDTQYF; D gene: TRBD2; clone size: NA; J gene: TRBJ2-3; V gene: TRBV7-9
CDR3 DNA: TGTGCCAGCAGCCAAACTAGCGGGAGAACCGGGGAGCTGTTTTTT; CDR3 protein: CASSQTSGRTGELFF; D gene: TRBD2; clone size: NA; J gene: TRBJ2-2; V gene: TRBV7-3
CDR3 DNA: TGTGCCAGCAGCTTAGAGGCTAGCGTCTACAATGAGCAGTTCTTC; CDR3 protein: CASSLEASVYNEQFF; D gene: NA; clone size: once; J gene: TRBJ2-1; V gene: TRBV7-2
CDR3 DNA: TGTGCCAGCAGCTTGGTCGGTGCAGATAACACTGAAGCTTTCTTT; CDR3 protein: CASSLVGADNTEAFF; D gene: NA; clone size: NA; J gene: TRBJ1-1; V gene: TRBV5-6
CDR3 DNA: TGTGCCAGCAGCGTAGGGCGGGACTCCTACGAGCAGTACTTC; CDR3 protein: CASSVGRDSYEQYF; D gene: NA; clone size: NA; J gene: TRBJ2-7; V gene: TRBV9
CDR3 DNA: TGCGCCAGCAGCTTGTCAGGTGTTGCACCTCAATCCCACGAGCAGTACTTC; CDR3 protein: CASSLSGVAPQSHEQYF; D gene: NA; clone size: NA; J gene: TRBJ2-7; V gene: TRBV5-1
CDR3 DNA: TGTGCCAGCTCCCTGACCGTTGGAACAGATACGCAGTATTTT; CDR3 protein: CASSLTVGTDTQYF; D gene: NA; clone size: NA; J gene: TRBJ2-3; V gene: TRBV18
CDR3 DNA: TGTGCCAGCAGCTTTGTTAACAGGGGGTCTTACGGCTACACCTTC; CDR3 protein: CASSFVNRGSYGYTF; D gene: TRBD1; clone size: NA; J gene: TRBJ1-2; V gene: TRBV5-6
CDR3 DNA: TGTGCCAGCAGCCTCACCTTGACCACCGAGCAGTACTTC; CDR3 protein: CASSLTLTTEQYF; D gene: NA; clone size: NA; J gene: TRBJ2-7; V gene: TRBV7-6
CDR3 DNA: TGTGCCAGCAGTTTATGGACCGAAGGGGGCTATGGCTACACCTTC; CDR3 protein: CASSLWTEGGYGYTF; D gene: NA; clone size: NA; J gene: TRBJ1-2; V gene: TRBV28
CDR3 DNA: TGTGCCAGCACTCCGGAGAGCTCTGGAAACACCATATATTTT; CDR3 protein: CASTPESSGNTIYF; D gene: NA; clone size: NA; J gene: TRBJ1-3; V gene: TRBV2
CDR3 DNA: TGTGCCAGTAGTAGGGCAGCGAGCTCCTACGAGCAGTACTTC; CDR3 protein: CASSRAASSYEQYF; D gene: NA; clone size: once; J gene: TRBJ2-7; V gene: TRBV19
CDR3 DNA: TGTGCCATCAGTGATCGACAGGGGGGCTACGAGCAGTACTTC; CDR3 protein: CAISDRQGGYEQYF; D gene: TRBD1; clone size: NA; J gene: TRBJ2-7; V gene: TRBV10-3
CDR3 DNA: TGTGCCAGCAGCTTGGAAGGGACAAGGAGGTACAATGAGCAGTTCTTC; CDR3 protein: CASSLEGTRRYNEQFF; D gene: NA; clone size: NA; J gene: TRBJ2-1; V gene: TRBV7-2
CDR3 DNA: TGTGCCAGCAGCTTAGATCTGGCAGGTGGACCCAACGAGCAGTACTTC; CDR3 protein: CASSLDLAGGPNEQYF; D gene: NA; clone size: NA; J gene: TRBJ2-7; V gene: TRBV11-3
CDR3 DNA: TGTGCCAGCAGTCGACTAGCGGGAGTTGTTTCCCACGAGCAGTACTTC; CDR3 protein: CASSRLAGVVSHEQYF; D gene: TRBD2; clone size: NA; J gene: TRBJ2-7; V gene: TRBV7-9
CDR3 DNA: TGTGCCAGCAGCCCAAAGGACAGGAACAAAAACATTCAGTACTTC; CDR3 protein: CASSPKDRNKNIQYF; D gene: TRBD1; clone size: NA; J gene: TRBJ2-4; V gene: TRBV7-2
CDR3 DNA: TGTGCCAGCAGTGCGGACAGGGGGCTAGGTCAGCCCCAGCATTTT; CDR3 protein: CASSADRGLGQPQHF; D gene: TRBD1; clone size: NA; J gene: TRBJ1-5; V gene: TRBV28
CDR3 DNA: TGTGCCAGCAGCTTAAGGACACAGGGACTCACCGGGGAGCTGTTTTTT; CDR3 protein: CASSLRTQGLTGELFF; D gene: NA; clone size: NA; J gene: TRBJ2-2; V gene: TRBV9
CDR3 DNA: TGCGCCAGCAGCTTGACTGGACAGCCGGATTATGGCTACACCTTC; CDR3 protein: CASSLTGQPDYGYTF; D gene: NA; clone size: NA; J gene: TRBJ1-2; V gene: TRBV5-1